This TCR beta chain was sequenced in a study of cytomegalovirus exposure and HLA in healthy donors. Trimming shortened V by 3 bases and J by 15 bases, and 15 bases separated the two germline ends. CDR1 and CDR2 (germline): SQVTM, ANQGSEA. The CDR3 length is 11 residues. Repertoires were generated with immunoSEQ multiplex PCR, while TCRdb's copy carries only in-frame clones and drops some. The data hold 65,000 or so clones, with about 91% observed a single time. The sequence was collected from a woman under 30 in good health and CMV-seronegative. The chain has TRBV29-1 and TRBJ2-1, with D possibly being TRBD2 (7 bases). The source material was PBMCs. CDR3 in DNA: TGCAGCGTTGAGGTACAGGGAGGGGGGTTCTTC. This gives the protein CSVEVQGGGFF.